This passage covers 2 T cell receptor beta chains from one sample sequenced in a study of cytomegalovirus exposure and HLA in healthy donors. Primers for the PCR totalled 60 Vbeta and 13 Jbeta. Sequenced by immunoSEQ multiplex PCR; TCRdb stores in-frame clones only, minus some. Found here are 63,000 or so clones, roughly four fifths of them singletons; the top ten hold 22%. The specimen sequenced was PBMCs. The receptors derive from a woman under 40 in good health and CMV-seropositive.

The sample holds a few counts of this clone. The chain combines TRBV28 with TRBJ1-5; perhaps TRBD1 as D (6 bases). The CDR3 is 14 residues long. Per the germline V gene, CDR1 is MDHEN and CDR2 is SYDVKM. V was shortened by 5 bases and J by 2 bases, with 10 bases between the two germline ends. The CDR3 reads CASSKGGGNQPQHF. The CDR3 coding sequence is TGTGCCAGCAGTAAGGGGGGGGGCAATCAGCCCCAGCATTTT.

This clone was seen a handful of times. This sequence joins TRBV28 and TRBJ1-1, with 8 bases aligning to TRBD1. The trim removed 3 bases at V and 5 bases at J, leaving 5 bases unmatched. The CDR3 contains 14 residues. Germline V lookup: CDR1 MDHEN, CDR2 SYDVKM. The CDR3 DNA follows: TGTGCCAGCAGTTTTGGACAGGGAGGGACTGAAGCTTTCTTT. Translated, it gives CASSFGQGGTEAFF.